The 20 T cell receptor beta chains in this list originate from one sample, sequenced in a study of blood T cells in healthy people across ages (dated by TCRdb to about 2015). Receptor amplification or capture employed 5' RACE. Data came from an Illumina HiSeq 2500. A second roughly 6 to 12 cycle PCR used a sample-barcoded 5' primer and a J-beta primer mix. The public reads were reanalyzed by TCRdb: fastp trimming at Q25, MiXCR alignment, in-frame beta chains only. Each entry is one CDR3 protein sequence, shown with its most common DNA and genes. The sample table contains around 800,000 distinct CDR3 sequences; only one count was recorded for about 53% of them. Jointly, the top ten make up about 42% of the sample. Sequencing was performed on blood. These receptors came from a man aged 80 or over in good health.

This chain joins TRBV28 and TRBJ2-7; 10 bases agree with TRBD1. V was pared by 6 bases and J by 1 base, with 9 bases of the junction left unmatched. This CDR3 comprises 16 residues. Germline CDR1 reads MDHEN; CDR2 reads SYDVKM. The chain's CDR3 is CASRRIRDRGSYEQYF. In DNA, the CDR3 is TGTGCCAGCAGACGTATCCGGGACAGGGGATCCTACGAGCAGTACTTC.

The rearrangement uses TRBV15 and TRBJ2-3; unclear D gene. The CDR3 extends over 14 amino acids. CDR1 and CDR2 (germline): LNHNV, YYDKDF (reference sequence). Trimming removed 1 base from V and 14 bases from J, with 19 bases in between. The CDR3 region has the DNA TGTGCCACCAGCAGAGCTTATCTGGGCAGATACGCGTATTTT. Translating gives CATSRAYLGRYAYF. Variable domain in full (rest from reference TRBV15 and TRBJ2-3): DAMVIQNPRYQVTQFGKPVTLSCSQTLNHNVMYWYQQKSSQAPKLLFHYYDKDFNNEADTPDNFQSRRPNTSFCFLDIRSPGLGDTAMYLCATSRAYLGRYAYFGPGTRLTVL.

The J gene is TRBJ1-4, the V gene TRBV27; D ambiguous. Germline loops: CDR1 MNHEY, CDR2 SMNVEV (reference sequence). V was clipped by 2 bases and J by 0 bases, with 10 bases between them. This CDR3 contains 16 residues. CDR3 residues: CASSLAANPTNEKLFF. DNA for the CDR3: TGTGCCAGCAGTTTAGCAGCGAACCCAACTAATGAAAAACTGTTTTTT. Drawing the rest from reference TRBV27 and TRBJ1-4, the complete variable domain is EAQVTQNPRYLITVTGKKLTVTCSQNMNHEYMSWYRQDPGLGLRQIYYSMNVEVTDKGDVPEGYKVSRKEKRNFPLILESPSPNQTSLYFCASSLAANPTNEKLFFGSGTQLSVL.

This clonotype appeared a few times. V usage is TRBV15 and J usage is TRBJ2-1; D may be TRBD1 (6 bases). Per the germline V gene, CDR1 is LNHNV and CDR2 is YYDKDF (reference sequence). Trimming removed 2 bases from V and 12 bases from J, with 11 bases in between. This CDR3 has 12 amino acids. The CDR3 bases are TGTGCCACCAGCAGAAGGGGGATGTCGCAGTTCTTC. It translates to CATSRRGMSQFF.

The chain employs TRBV3-1 and TRBJ2-7; D unclear. Germline V lookup: CDR1 LGHDT, CDR2 YNNKEL (reference sequence). CDR3 length: 13 residues. The V end was cut by 4 bases, the J end by 3 bases, with 10 bases between. CDR3 bases: TGTGCCAGCAGCCCTGACGACCGCTACGAGCAGTACTTC. Translation: CASSPDDRYEQYF.

A few counts support this clonotype. The chain is built from TRBV27 and TRBJ2-1; 10 bases line up with TRBD2. V trimming: 6 bases; J trimming: 6 bases; junction bases outside the gene matches: 8. CDR3 size: 15 residues. Germline loops: CDR1 MNHEY, CDR2 SMNVEV (reference sequence). CDR3 protein: CASSPLAGAPNEQFF. The CDR3 coding sequence is TGTGCCAGCAGCCCTCTAGCGGGAGCCCCCAATGAGCAGTTCTTC.

This chain links TRBV20-1 with TRBJ2-1, with 15 bases identical to TRBD2. This CDR3 spans 17 amino acids. Germline V gene sequence: CDR1 DFQATT, CDR2 SNEGSKA (reference sequence). The junction had 10 bases not matched to a gene; V was cut back by 3 bases and J by 7 bases. The CDR3 coding sequence is TGCAGTGCTAGGGCCCCACCCGGGACTAGCGGGGGGAATGAGCAGTTCTTC. It encodes CSARAPPGTSGGNEQFF.

Regarding this clonotype: One end of the junction varies from germline; a read error may be responsible. V is TRBV18 and J is TRBJ2-6; D remains unclear. The CDR3 contains 17 residues. Germline loops: CDR1 KGHSH, CDR2 LQKENI. CDR3 protein: CVSSPGRETSGANVLTF. The CDR3 DNA is TGTGTCAGCTCACCCGGACGTGAAACGTCTGGGGCCAACGTCCTGACTTTC.

The chain is built from TRBV3-1 and TRBJ1-6, with 7 bases identical to TRBD1. Germline-derived CDR1 and CDR2 are LGHDT and YNNKEL (reference sequence). The J segment lost 9 bases and the V segment lost 1 base, leaving 6 bases of the junction unmatched. The CDR3 is 15 residues long. The CDR3 region has the DNA TGTGCCAGCAGCCAAGGACAGGGTAAAGGTTCACCCCTCCACTTT. The encoded protein is CASSQGQGKGSPLHF.

The V and J genes are TRBV5-1 and TRBJ2-3; 7 positions match TRBD2. The CDR3 consists of 14 residues. V lost 3 bases and J lost 14; bases outside the gene matches: 15. The V gene's germline CDR1 is SGHRS and CDR2 YFSETQ. Written as DNA, the CDR3 is TGCGCCAGCAGCTCCACTGCGGGGGTCAGATACGCGTATTTT. This encodes CASSSTAGVRYAYF.

The J gene is TRBJ2-5, the V gene TRBV10-3, with TRBD1 as a possible D gene (6 bases). The DNA end is more similar to TRBJ2-7, so the J call may be wrong. The germline CDR1 and CDR2 sequences are ENHRY and SYGVKD. The CDR3 is 14 residues long. The CDR3 coding sequence is TGTGCCACCCTAGCCACTCAGGGGACCTACGAGCAGTACTTC. This translates into CATLATQGTYEQYF.

As for this clonotype: The junction departs from the called germline gene at one end, perhaps through a read error. V gene TRBV24-1 combines with J gene TRBJ2-6; 9 bases map to TRBD2. Germline CDR1 and CDR2: KGHDR and SFDVKD. The CDR3 is made up of 17 amino acids. Here the CDR3 DNA reads TGTGCCACCGGTGATTTACTAGCGGGCTCTGGGGCCAACGTCCTGACTTTC. Protein: CATGDLLAGSGANVLTF.

The J gene is TRBJ2-7, the V gene TRBV28; TRBD2 matches 9 bases. J was trimmed by 4 bases and V by 6 bases; bases with no gene match: 7. The CDR3 is made up of 14 amino acids. Looked up from germline, CDR1 is MDHEN and CDR2 is SYDVKM. The CDR3 region has the DNA TGTGCCAGCAGACGCAGTAGCGGGAGATACGAGCAGTACTTC. Translation: CASRRSSGRYEQYF.

This clonotype was seen only a few times. Since a much larger clone is just one base distant, this may be a read error. The chain has TRBV7-9 and TRBJ2-7; D remains unclear. There are 13 residues in the CDR3. Trimming removed 0 bases from V and 2 bases from J, with 5 bases in between. Germline lookup yields CDR1 SEHNR and CDR2 FQNEAQ (reference sequence). The CDR3 loop reads CASSLATPYEQYF. As DNA, the CDR3 is TGTGCCAGCAGCTTAGCGACCCCCTACGAGCAGTACTTC.

The chain is built from TRBV5-1 and TRBJ2-7; D may correspond to TRBD1 or TRBD2 (5 bases each). The CDR3 loop spans 16 amino acids. The V gene lost 4 bases and the J gene lost 6 bases, with 23 bases spanning the gap. CDR1 and CDR2 from the germline V gene are SGHRS and YFSETQ. The DNA of the CDR3 is TGCGCCAGCAGCCTAAGGGACCTCAGAGATCCGGGCGAGCAGTACTTC. Its protein is CASSLRDLRDPGEQYF.

Remarks on this clonotype: One end of the junction fails to match germline, which may point to a read error. The chain carries TRBV11-1 and TRBJ2-3; weak D call: TRBD1 (6 bases). Germline-derived CDR1 and CDR2 are SGHAT and FQDESV (reference sequence). The CDR3 loop spans 17 amino acids. The CDR3 here is CANSFRSLGQKHRYAYF. As DNA, the CDR3 is TGTGCCAACAGCTTTAGGTCTTTAGGACAGAAGCACAGATACGCGTATTTT.

This clonotype was detected a few times. This sequence joins TRBV6-2 or TRBV6-3 and TRBJ2-1; no firm D call. CDR1 MNHEY and CDR2 SVGEGT come from the germline V gene. Trimming removed 3 bases at V and 6 bases at J, with 12 bases between. There are 14 residues in the CDR3. The CDR3 region is CASSYPAMRNEQFF. The CDR3 DNA reads as TGTGCCAGCAGTTATCCAGCGATGCGCAATGAGCAGTTCTTC.

The rearrangement joins TRBV9 to TRBJ2-7; D uncertain. V was shortened by 4 bases and J by 0 bases, with 11 bases between the two germline ends. Germline V gene data show CDR1 as SGDLS and CDR2 as YYNGEE. The CDR3 is 14 amino acids. This CDR3 reads CASSPTPSSYEQYF. In DNA, the CDR3 is TGTGCCAGCAGCCCTACTCCGAGCTCCTACGAGCAGTACTTC.

This chain links TRBV18 with TRBJ2-1; 13 positions agree with TRBD2. The CDR3 contains 16 residues. Per the germline V gene, CDR1 is KGHSH and CDR2 is LQKENI. The V segment lost 5 bases and the J segment 6 bases; nucleotides outside the gene matches: 7. DNA of the CDR3: TGTGCCAGCTCAGCCGTAACTAGCGGGAGGGCCAATGAGCAGTTCTTC. Amino acid sequence: CASSAVTSGRANEQFF.

The V call is TRBV7-9, the J call TRBJ2-5, with D hard to call. The CDR3 contains 14 residues. Germline CDR1 SEHNR, CDR2 FQNEAQ (reference sequence). Trimming took off 0 bases at V and 11 bases at J, with 16 bases between the two ends. CDR3 DNA sequence: TGTGCCAGCAGCTTAGCTATTGGTTCTAATGAGCAGTACTTC. Translated: CASSLAIGSNEQYF.